This T cell receptor beta chain was recovered during a study of blood T cell repertoires in COVID-19. Study summary: The origin of the acute and convalescent COVID-19 samples was the United States, Italy and Spain. PBMCs, B-cell-depleted T cells, or T cells provided the cDNA or gDNA that made up the material.

Authors' methods: Reference gene primers were amplified, and this amplification served to estimate nucleated cell counts. Produced via immunoSEQ multiplex PCR; TCRdb's table is partial and in-frame only. V and J calls and clone size come straight from that table; D and trimming were deduced from the DNA. The sample records around 140,000 clones, 65% to 85% being singletons. CDR1 and CDR2 (germline): MNHEY, SVGAGI. V lost 4 bases to trimming and J lost 6 bases; unmatched junction nucleotides: 8. The CDR3 has 15 residues. The V gene is TRBV6-5, the J gene TRBJ2-1; 8 nucleotides line up with TRBD2. The specimen was peripheral blood. This clonotype originated in a woman aged 55-69 years with acute or convalescent COVID-19. DNA for the CDR3: TGTGCCAGCAGTTCTCCCGGGACTAGTTCCAATGAGCAGTTCTTC. Translating it yields CASSSPGTSSNEQFF.